This T cell receptor beta chain was observed in a study of CD8+ T cells in alopecia areata. This CDR3 comprises 16 residues. Trimming cost V 2 bases and J 2 bases, with 17 bases left between them. Germline CDR1 and CDR2: GTSNPN and SVGIG (reference sequence). The treatment denotes: oral pan-JAK inhibitor, 5-10 mg twice daily. Extracted from the samples, RNA was reverse transcribed into cDNA to serve as the sequencing template. This table comes from immunoSEQ multiplex PCR, and its TCRdb copy is limited to in-frame clones, with some not included. The top ten clones hold approximately 14% of a sample with approximately 150,000 clones, about 60% of them seen once.

This specimen was CD4+ T cells sorted from blood, taken at week 24, from a patient treated with tofacitinib. The source of this sequence is a human donor with alopecia areata. The V call is TRBV30, the J call TRBJ2-3; D remains unclear. CDR3 sequence (DNA): TGTGCCTGGAGTTCCGGACGTTGGGGAACCACAGATACGCAGTATTTT. Protein: CAWSSGRWGTTDTQYF.